This is a list of T cell receptor beta chains from one sample in a study of sequential checkpoint blockade in melanoma. Clones were sequenced by immunoSEQ multiplex PCR, and TCRdb holds only the in-frame ones, with some missing. Among about 2,300 clones listed, 13% to 15% were seen once. This material consisted of tumor tissue (inferred from file names), taken from a patient given nivolumab and ipilimumab in sequence. These receptors all come from a human donor with melanoma. Each CDR3 is given with its conserved first and last residue. A D gene is named only where the DNA matches it firmly. The size field is filled for only some rows; it gives once, few, many or a size class.

d_call: TRBD1
j_call: TRBJ1-2
v_call: TRBV7-1
clone_size: NA
cdr3_aa: CASSSDRAGGYTF
cdr3_nt: TGTGCCAGCAGCTCGGACAGGGCGGGTGGCTACACCTTC

d_call: NA
j_call: TRBJ2-1
v_call: TRBV11-3
clone_size: NA
cdr3_aa: CASSLYGEDPYNEQFF
cdr3_nt: TGTGCCAGCAGCTTATACGGGGAGGATCCTTACAATGAGCAGTTCTTC

d_call: NA
j_call: TRBJ2-7
v_call: TRBV28
clone_size: NA
cdr3_aa: CASSLPGVYEQYF
cdr3_nt: TGTGCCAGCAGTTTACCAGGGGTCTACGAGCAGTACTTC

d_call: NA
j_call: TRBJ1-2
v_call: TRBV19
clone_size: medium-sized
cdr3_aa: CASSLLWNGANYGYTF
cdr3_nt: TGTGCCAGTAGTCTATTATGGAACGGCGCTAACTATGGCTACACCTTC

d_call: NA
j_call: TRBJ1-2
v_call: TRBV28
clone_size: NA
cdr3_aa: CASSLAAPGYTF
cdr3_nt: TGTGCCAGCAGTCTGGCAGCCCCTGGCTACACCTTC

d_call: NA
j_call: TRBJ2-7
v_call: TRBV19
clone_size: few
cdr3_aa: CASSLQGLSYEQYF
cdr3_nt: TGTGCCAGTAGTCTGCAAGGACTCTCCTACGAGCAGTACTTC

d_call: TRBD1
j_call: TRBJ1-2
v_call: TRBV6-8
clone_size: few
cdr3_aa: CASRLDRERRANYGYTF
cdr3_nt: TGTGCCAGCAGGTTGGACAGGGAGAGAAGGGCTAACTATGGCTACACCTTC

d_call: NA
j_call: TRBJ1-1
v_call: TRBV12-5
clone_size: medium-sized
cdr3_aa: CASGRLRTVEAFF
cdr3_nt: TGTGCCAGCGGACGTCTGAGGACAGTTGAAGCTTTCTTT

d_call: NA
j_call: TRBJ2-2
v_call: TRBV9
clone_size: few
cdr3_aa: CASSAQGGELFF
cdr3_nt: TGTGCCAGCAGTGCACAGGGCGGGGAGCTGTTTTTT

d_call: TRBD2
j_call: TRBJ2-1
v_call: TRBV5-1
clone_size: NA
cdr3_aa: CASSPTAGVVNEQFF
cdr3_nt: TGCGCCAGCAGCCCGACAGCGGGAGTGGTTAATGAGCAGTTCTTC

d_call: NA
j_call: TRBJ2-3
v_call: TRBV5-1
clone_size: few
cdr3_aa: CASSLDLAGRRVRSDTQYF
cdr3_nt: TGCGCCAGCAGCTTGGATCTGGCAGGGAGGAGAGTTCGGAGCGATACGCAGTATTTT

d_call: NA
j_call: TRBJ1-2
v_call: TRBV11-3
clone_size: many
cdr3_aa: CASSPAGGPAYGYTF
cdr3_nt: TGTGCCAGCAGCCCGGCGGGGGGGCCGGCATATGGCTACACCTTC

d_call: NA
j_call: TRBJ2-7
v_call: TRBV6-8
clone_size: large
cdr3_aa: CASSFSAYSYEQYF
cdr3_nt: TGTGCCAGCAGTTTCAGCGCCTACTCCTACGAGCAGTACTTC

d_call: TRBD1
j_call: TRBJ1-3
v_call: TRBV11-3
clone_size: large
cdr3_aa: CASSSDRGTGNTIYF
cdr3_nt: TGTGCCAGCAGCTCCGACAGGGGCACTGGAAACACCATATATTTT

d_call: NA
j_call: TRBJ2-3
v_call: TRBV9
clone_size: NA
cdr3_aa: CASSVEVPDTQYF
cdr3_nt: TGTGCCAGCAGCGTAGAGGTGCCGGATACGCAGTATTTT

d_call: TRBD1
j_call: TRBJ1-5
v_call: TRBV28
clone_size: NA
cdr3_aa: CASSQIPTGSNQPQHF
cdr3_nt: TGTGCCAGCAGCCAGATCCCGACAGGGTCCAATCAGCCCCAGCATTTT

d_call: NA
j_call: TRBJ1-1
v_call: TRBV5-1
clone_size: NA
cdr3_aa: CASSLEGWTYTEAFF
cdr3_nt: TGCGCCAGCAGCTTGGAAGGGTGGACCTACACTGAAGCTTTCTTT

d_call: NA
j_call: TRBJ2-2
v_call: TRBV19
clone_size: NA
cdr3_aa: CASSNGFPGELFF
cdr3_nt: TGTGCCAGTAGTAACGGGTTTCCGGGGGAGCTGTTTTTT

d_call: TRBD1
j_call: TRBJ1-2
v_call: TRBV6-8
clone_size: few
cdr3_aa: CASSRGGSGYTF
cdr3_nt: TGTGCCAGCAGCCGAGGGGGCTCTGGCTACACCTTC

d_call: NA
j_call: TRBJ2-7
v_call: TRBV28
clone_size: few
cdr3_aa: CASSRTEPLSYEQYF
cdr3_nt: TGTGCCAGCAGCAGGACGGAACCTCTCTCCTACGAGCAGTACTTC

d_call: NA
j_call: TRBJ2-7
v_call: TRBV30
clone_size: NA
cdr3_aa: CAWSVGGYEQYF
cdr3_nt: TGTGCCTGGAGTGTCGGGGGCTACGAGCAGTACTTC

d_call: NA
j_call: TRBJ2-2
v_call: TRBV19
clone_size: NA
cdr3_aa: CASSPRRGGGTAGELFF
cdr3_nt: TGTGCCAGTAGTCCGAGACGGGGTGGCGGTACGGCCGGGGAGCTGTTTTTT

d_call: NA
j_call: TRBJ2-7
v_call: TRBV28
clone_size: few
cdr3_aa: CASSTPGLATYEQYF
cdr3_nt: TGTGCCAGCTCCACCCCCGGGCTAGCCACCTACGAGCAGTACTTC

d_call: NA
j_call: TRBJ1-2
v_call: TRBV30
clone_size: NA
cdr3_aa: CGMERGLFYGYTF
cdr3_nt: TGTGGGATGGAGAGGGGTCTATTCTATGGCTACACCTTC

d_call: NA
j_call: TRBJ1-4
v_call: TRBV29-1
clone_size: few
cdr3_aa: CSVVRENEKLFF
cdr3_nt: TGCAGCGTTGTGAGAGAAAATGAAAAACTGTTTTTT

d_call: NA
j_call: TRBJ1-2
v_call: TRBV28
clone_size: NA
cdr3_aa: CASMANRAYGYTF
cdr3_nt: TGTGCCAGCATGGCGAACAGGGCCTATGGCTACACCTTC

d_call: NA
j_call: TRBJ1-1
v_call: TRBV11-3
clone_size: many
cdr3_aa: CASSLVGGNTEAFF
cdr3_nt: TGTGCCAGCAGCTTAGTCGGCGGTAACACTGAAGCTTTCTTT

d_call: TRBD1
j_call: TRBJ1-1
v_call: TRBV19
clone_size: NA
cdr3_aa: CASSQGAQTEAFF
cdr3_nt: TGTGCCAGTAGCCAGGGGGCGCAGACTGAAGCTTTCTTT

d_call: TRBD1
j_call: TRBJ1-2
v_call: TRBV6-8
clone_size: medium-sized
cdr3_aa: CASSRLDRVSYGYTF
cdr3_nt: TGTGCCAGCAGTCGCCTGGACAGGGTCAGCTATGGCTACACCTTC

d_call: TRBD1
j_call: TRBJ1-2
v_call: TRBV30
clone_size: NA
cdr3_aa: CAWEGRGNYGYTF
cdr3_nt: TGTGCCTGGGAGGGCAGGGGGAACTATGGCTACACCTTC

d_call: NA
j_call: TRBJ2-7
v_call: TRBV29-1
clone_size: NA
cdr3_aa: CSVGGTGMGNEQYF
cdr3_nt: TGCAGCGTGGGGGGTACAGGGATGGGGAACGAGCAGTACTTC

d_call: NA
j_call: TRBJ1-2
v_call: TRBV6-8
clone_size: NA
cdr3_aa: CASSTGSTSGGYTF
cdr3_nt: TGTGCCAGCAGCACGGGGTCCACATCGGGAGGCTACACCTTC

d_call: NA
j_call: TRBJ2-7
v_call: TRBV6-8
clone_size: NA
cdr3_aa: CASSYSWAGSGYEQYF
cdr3_nt: TGTGCCAGCAGTTACTCTTGGGCAGGGAGTGGCTACGAGCAGTACTTC